This passage covers 10 T cell receptor delta chains from one sample sequenced in a study of γδ T cells in repeated Plasmodium falciparum infection. TCRdb re-called the multiplex PCR reads via CATT. This table has 70,000 to 95,000 delta-chain clones, over 1.1% appearing once. Flow sorting of PBMC yielded separate Vgamma9/Vdelta2+ and Vdelta2-negative gammadelta T cell populations for bulk repertoire analysis. The sequenced sample was gamma-delta T cells from blood. All receptors derive from a pool of human donors (malaria-infected and uninfected, not separated).

Remarks on this clone: The TCRdb record carries a much larger clone's protein, which differs from this DNA's translation at residue 10; a read error is the likely cause, and the protein listed here is the DNA translation. The chain uses TRDV1 and TRDJ1, with D possibly matching TRDD2 (5 bases). Here the J gene came from matching the DNA to germline, since TCRdb omits it. The length of the CDR3 is 19 residues. V was cut by 7 bases and J by 1 base, with 28 bases left in between. Germline V lookup: CDR1 TSWWSYY, CDR2 QGS. The chain's CDR3 is CALVLFPLAEGATTDKLIF. The CDR3 DNA is TGTGCTCTTGTGCTCTTCCCCCTCGCGGAGGGAGCGACCACCGATAAACTCATCTTT.

Notes on this clone: A far larger clone is off by one base, so a read error is likely. The sample holds other DNA sequences that translate to the same CDR3. The chain uses TRDV1 and TRDJ3; TRDD3 agrees at 11 bases. TCRdb leaves out the J gene; it was filled in here by matching the DNA to germline. CDR3 length: 23 residues. The germline V gene encodes CDR1 TSWWSYY and CDR2 QGS. The chain's CDR3 is CALGERFLYWGIITSWDTRQMFF. The CDR3 nucleotides are TGTGCTCTTGGAGAACGTTTTCTTTACTGGGGGATAATCACCTCCTGGGACACCCGACAGATGTTTTTC.

On this clone itself: The protein TCRdb lists belongs to a much larger clone and differs from this DNA's translation at residue 6, which points to a read error; the protein shown is made from the DNA. The chain carries TRDV1 and TRDJ1, with 11 bases matching TRDD3. Here the J gene was assigned by germline matching of the DNA, as TCRdb has none. J gave up 0 bases and V 4 bases, and 7 bases lay outside the gene matches. From germline, CDR1 is TSWWSYY and CDR2 QGS. This CDR3 has 17 amino acids. DNA for the CDR3: TGTGCTCTTGGGGGCGGACTGGGGGATAAAAACACCGATAAACTCATCTTT. Amino acid sequence: CALGGGLGDKNTDKLIF.

Points on this clone: TCRdb attributes to this sequence the protein of a much larger clone, which differs from the DNA translation at residue 6; a read error is likely, and the protein displayed is translated from the DNA. The rearrangement uses TRDV1 and TRDJ1; possibly TRDD2 or TRDD3 for D (6 bases each). The J gene comes from matching the DNA to germline here; TCRdb lacks it. The CDR3 runs to 21 residues. CDR1 and CDR2 from the germline V gene are TSWWSYY and QGS. Trimming left V 1 base short and J 0 bases short, with 27 bases between. This CDR3 reads CALGERWSYNTGPPYTDKLIF. Here the CDR3 DNA reads TGTGCTCTTGGGGAACGGTGGTCCTACAACACTGGGCCCCCCTACACCGATAAACTCATCTTT.

As concerns this clone: A far larger clone is a single base away, which makes a read error likely. At the DNA level, this CDR3 is encoded by other sequences in the same sample as well. The chain joins TRDV2 to TRDJ1, with 9 bases matching TRDD3. TCRdb does not report a J gene; here it was assigned by matching the DNA to germline references. Trimming removed 4 bases from V and 2 bases from J; junction bases left unmatched: 10. CDR1 and CDR2 (germline): GEAIGNYY, EKD. The CDR3 spans 16 residues. The CDR3 reads CACEALGDTGTDKLIF. CDR3 sequence (DNA): TGTGCCTGTGAAGCACTGGGGGACACGGGGACCGATAAACTCATCTTT.

This clone has ten or more counts. This chain uses TRDV1 with TRDJ1, with TRDD3 as a possible D gene (5 bases). The CDR3 has 21 residues. Germline V CDR1 and CDR2: TSWWSYY, QGS. Trimming removed 0 bases from V and 0 bases from J, with 26 bases in between. This chain's CDR3 is CALGELPYGRGWGEDTDKLIF. DNA for the CDR3: TGTGCTCTTGGGGAACTCCCTTATGGCCGCGGGTGGGGAGAGGACACCGATAAACTCATCTTT.

This clone was counted ten times or more. The protein that TCRdb holds for this DNA derives from a much larger clone and differs from the translated DNA at residue 3, which likely indicates a read error; the protein shown here is translated from the DNA. The chain carries TRDV2 and TRDJ3, with TRDD3 matching over 7 bases. TCRdb lists no J gene, so it was determined here by aligning the DNA to germline. Germline V gives CDR1 GEAIGNYY, CDR2 EKD. This CDR3 contains 18 residues. DNA for the CDR3: TGTGCCCGTGACACCGGGTGGGGGAGCTCCTGGGACACCCGACAGATGTTTTTC. Translating gives CARDTGWGSSWDTRQMFF.

Notes on this clone: A read error is the likely source, as a far larger clone sits one nucleotide away. CDR3 DNA: TGTGCTCTTGGGGAGTCCCCATCGCCCCACTGGGGGATGGGTCACACCGATAAACTCATCTTT. Protein: CALGESPSPHWGMGHTDKLIF. J is TRDJ1 and V is TRDV1; 10 nucleotides match TRDD3. The J gene, left out of TCRdb, was set here by checking the DNA against germline. The CDR3 totals 21 residues. V gave up 3 bases and J gave up 0 bases; unmatched junction bases: 19. Germline CDR1 is TSWWSYY and CDR2 is QGS.

Details on this clone: For this DNA, TCRdb reports the protein of a much larger clone, which diverges at residue 16, most likely from a read error; the protein presented here is translated directly from the DNA. The chain is built from TRDV2 and TRDJ3, with 7 nucleotides matching TRDD3. Here the J gene came from matching the DNA to germline, since TCRdb omits it. Germline CDR1 GEAIGNYY, CDR2 EKD. The CDR3 has 22 residues. The chain's CDR3 is CACDSPTGMGERSSWGTRQMFF. DNA for the CDR3: TGTGCCTGTGATTCACCCACCGGAATGGGGGAACGTAGCTCCTGGGGCACCCGACAGATGTTTTTC.

This clone was picked up a small number of times. TCRdb's entry gives the protein of a much larger clone, which mismatches this DNA's translation at residue 14, likely from a read error; the protein reported here is translated from the DNA. This chain links TRDV2 with TRDJ1; perhaps TRDD2 as D (5 bases). CDR3 length: 17 residues. From germline, CDR1 is GEAIGNYY and CDR2 EKD. In DNA form, the CDR3 reads TGTGCCTGTGACGGCCCCTACGGGCCAGGACGCACCGATAGACTCATCTTT. It specifies CACDGPYGPGRTDRLIF.